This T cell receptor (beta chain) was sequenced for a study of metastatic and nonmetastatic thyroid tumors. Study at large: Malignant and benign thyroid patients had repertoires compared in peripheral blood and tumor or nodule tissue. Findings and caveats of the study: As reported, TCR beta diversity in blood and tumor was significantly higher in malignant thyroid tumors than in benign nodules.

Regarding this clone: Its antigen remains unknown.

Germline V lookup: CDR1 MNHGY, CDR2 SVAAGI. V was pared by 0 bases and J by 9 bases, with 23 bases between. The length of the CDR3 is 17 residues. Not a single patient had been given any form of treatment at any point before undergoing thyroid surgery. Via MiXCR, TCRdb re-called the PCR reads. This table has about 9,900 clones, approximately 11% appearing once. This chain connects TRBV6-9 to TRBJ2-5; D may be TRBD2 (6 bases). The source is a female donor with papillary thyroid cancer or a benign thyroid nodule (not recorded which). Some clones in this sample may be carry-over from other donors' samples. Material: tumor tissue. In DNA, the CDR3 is TGTGCCAGCAGTTATTCCCATAATGGGGGGTCGAGGGAGGCCCAGTACTTC. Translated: CASSYSHNGGSREAQYF.